The entry below describes one T cell receptor (beta chain). This sample is part of a study of blood T cell repertoires in COVID-19. Sequencing was performed with immunoSEQ multiplex PCR; in TCRdb, only in-frame clones are kept and a portion is missing. The repertoire holds some 490,000 clones, with 75% to 90% as singletons. This CDR3 has 12 amino acids. V was clipped by 4 bases and J by 7 bases, with 12 bases between them. Germline assignment: CDR1 SGDLS and CDR2 YYNGEE. This clonotype originated in a woman aged 55-69 years who had recovered from COVID-19. The sequenced material came from PBMCs or T cells enriched from blood (not recorded which). The chain links TRBV9 to TRBJ2-7; D gene ambiguous. The DNA of the CDR3 is TGTGCCAGCAGCCTCGAGACCGGGGAGCAGTACTTC. This sequence encodes CASSLETGEQYF.